Sequencing of this TCR beta chain was carried out in a study of radiation and T cells in renal cell carcinoma. Study-level points and caveats: Top tumor clonotypes rose in blood 2 weeks post-radiation, then contracted. No pretreatment tumor biopsies were available for baseline clonotypes.

Germline CDR1 MDHEN, CDR2 SYDVKM. The CDR3 is made up of 14 amino acids. The V segment lost 6 bases and the J segment 4 bases; nucleotides outside the gene matches: 3. Concerning this clone: Its antigen is not identified.

Using immunoSEQ multiplex PCR, the repertoire was profiled, and TCRdb retains in-frame clones only, with some absent. Among about 150,000 clones, about 88% were seen once, and the ten largest hold 15% to 20%. The time point denotes: blood 4 weeks post-SBRT, at nephrectomy. Treatment given: 15 Gy SBRT to primary tumor, nephrectomy 4 weeks later. Nephrectomy followed 15 Gy stereotactic body radiation by 4 weeks. The patient's renal cell carcinoma had clear cell pathology. The receptor was isolated from a woman aged 45-65 years with renal cell carcinoma. The input for sequencing was blood, taken from a patient whose treatment included radiotherapy and nephrectomy. The chain links TRBV28 to TRBJ1-4, with 9 bases that match TRBD1. CDR3 region: CASSKTGGNEKLFF. DNA of the CDR3: TGTGCCAGCAGCAAGACAGGGGGTAATGAAAAACTGTTTTTT.